This T cell receptor (beta chain) came from a study of blood T cell repertoires in COVID-19. Overall study context: Samples of COVID-19 (acute and convalescent) were obtained from the United States, Italy and Spain. PBMCs, B-cell-depleted T cells, or T cells provided the cDNA or gDNA that made up the material.

As processed by the authors: Reference gene primer amplification gave nucleated cell count estimates. Clones were sequenced by immunoSEQ multiplex PCR, and TCRdb holds only the in-frame ones, with some missing. V, J and clone size were drawn from that table, and D and trimming were deduced from the DNA. Found here are hundreds of thousands of clones, around 89% of them singletons; the top ten hold about 4.2%. The receptor was derived from a man in his forties or fifties with acute or convalescent COVID-19. Sequencing input: peripheral blood.

This CDR3 reads CASTRGGTDTQYF. The CDR3 DNA reads TGTGCCAGCACACGGGGGGGCACAGATACGCAGTATTTT. V gene TRBV6-5 combines with J gene TRBJ2-3; 7 nucleotides line up with TRBD2. Germline V CDR1 and CDR2: MNHEY, SVGAGI. V lost 7 bases and J lost 1; bases outside the gene matches: 2. This CDR3 contains 13 residues.